This T cell receptor (beta chain) was captured in a study of shared clonotypes between healthy human individuals. Method: immunoSEQ multiplex PCR; TCRdb's copy keeps in-frame clones and lacks some. Of 1,100,000 or so clones in the sample, about 80% were seen once. CDR3 length: 16 residues. The V gene's germline CDR1 is MNHNY and CDR2 SVGAGI (reference sequence). The V segment lost 6 bases and the J segment 3 bases; nucleotides outside the gene matches: 10. Healthy and HIV-negative, the adult donors had no recent acute infections or vaccinations. Specimen: memory CD4+ T cells from PBMCs. Subset here: CD45RA-negative fraction. The sequence was collected from a man between 18 and 35 years old in good health. Some clones in this sample may be carry-over from other donors' samples. V is TRBV6-6 and J is TRBJ2-7; 11 positions agree with TRBD2. The chain's CDR3 is CASRPRLAGTGYEQYF. In nucleotides, the CDR3 is TGTGCCAGCAGGCCCCGACTAGCGGGAACGGGCTACGAGCAGTACTTC.